This paragraph reports one T cell receptor beta chain. Antigen specificity is unknown. The data are from a study of Tregs in tolerant kidney transplant recipients. Study information: Sorting of CD4+CD25+CD127- cells followed approximately three-day belatacept mixed lymphocyte reactions, sometimes with roughly 5-day graft donor restimulation. Antibodies separated recipient from donor cells.

The germline V gene has CDR1 SGHRS and CDR2 YFSETQ. CDR3 length: 15 amino acids. Trimming removed 1 base from V and 6 bases from J; junction bases left unmatched: 4. Profiling relied on immunoSEQ multiplex PCR, and the TCRdb table lists in-frame clones only, not all of them. This table has tens of thousands of clones, over 95% appearing once. The TCR comes from a human donor in good health. Sequences were obtained from Tregs from blood cultured with allogeneic cells. This chain connects TRBV5-1 to TRBJ2-2; TRBD2 aligns across 9 bases. The CDR3 DNA sequence: TGCGCCAGCAGCTTGATGCGGGGGGGCCCCGGGGAGCTGTTTTTT. Its protein product is CASSLMRGGPGELFF. Full variable domain (outside the CDR3, taken from reference TRBV5-1 and TRBJ2-2): KAGVTQTPRYLIKTRGQQVTLSCSPISGHRSVSWYQQTPGQGLQFLFEYFSETQRNKGNFPGRFSGRQFSNSRSEMNVSTLELGDSALYLCASSLMRGGPGELFFGEGSRLTVL.